Detailed here is one T cell receptor beta chain. Its matching antigen is unknown. The CDR3 length is 15 residues. Germline CDR1 and CDR2: MNHEY and SVGEGT. The record originates from a study of CXCR3-negative and CXCR3-positive naive CD8 T cells. Using triplicate sorts, 300,000 cells were collected each time from every CD8+ T cell subset. The study made its TRB cDNA libraries by 5' RACE, adding UMI labels. TCRdb reworked the 5' RACE reads into one entry per CDR3 protein, no DNA. In total, the table holds 85,000 to 120,000 distinct CDR3 sequences. Broader study findings: Comparison of naive cells showed more hydrophobic TRB CDR3s in CXCR3-positive than in CXCR3-negative naive cells. Once cells were cryopreserved, CXCR3 expression went down partly, and most assays used fresh PBMCs.

The sample consisted of naive CXCR3+ CD8+ T cells from blood. Subset noted: CD45RO-CCR7+CD27+CD95- naive CD8+ T cells expressing CXCR3 (TNR3+). The chain links TRBV6-2 or TRBV6-3 to TRBJ2-1; the TCRdb call, TRBD2, lacks DNA for checking. This receptor was taken from a human donor in good health. Some clones in this sample may be carry-over from other donors' samples. Here the CDR3 reads CASSYVGPTYNEQFF.